Listed below are T cell receptor beta chains from one sample, sequenced in a study of OX40 agonist ivuxolimab in advanced cancers. The method was immunoSEQ multiplex PCR; TCRdb's version includes in-frame clones alone and lacks a portion of them. The sample carries approximately 70,000 clones, over 75% recorded once. Sample: CD4+ or CD8+ T cells sorted from blood, taken in a trial of the OX40 agonist ivuxolimab. The receptors derive from an adult with an advanced solid tumor such as melanoma, head and neck, liver or kidney cancer. The CDR3 runs from the conserved cysteine through the conserved F or W. Each record gives: J gene, D gene, clone size, V gene, CDR3 DNA, CDR3 protein. The D gene is left open where the match is weak. The size entry is marked missing in some rows and otherwise reads once, few, many or a size class.

J gene: TRBJ1-5
D gene: -
clone size: -
V gene: TRBV19
CDR3 DNA: TGTGCCAGTACCCCCAGCGGCAGTTATAGCAATCAGCCCCAGCATTTT
CDR3 protein: CASTPSGSYSNQPQHF

J gene: TRBJ2-1
D gene: -
clone size: -
V gene: TRBV11-3
CDR3 DNA: TGTGCCAGCAGCTCCCTGGGGGTCCCCTACAATGAGCAGTTCTTC
CDR3 protein: CASSSLGVPYNEQFF

J gene: TRBJ1-1
D gene: TRBD1
clone size: -
V gene: TRBV10-3
CDR3 DNA: TGTGCCATCAGTACCCAGGGGGACACTGAAGCTTTCTTT
CDR3 protein: CAISTQGDTEAFF

J gene: TRBJ1-3
D gene: -
clone size: -
V gene: TRBV10-3
CDR3 DNA: TGTGCCATCAGCGGTCAGGGGATTGGAAACACCATATATTTT
CDR3 protein: CAISGQGIGNTIYF

J gene: TRBJ2-3
D gene: -
clone size: -
V gene: TRBV19
CDR3 DNA: TGTGCCAGTACTACCGGTGGGTCCCGCACAGATACGCAGTATTTT
CDR3 protein: CASTTGGSRTDTQYF

J gene: TRBJ2-3
D gene: TRBD1
clone size: once
V gene: TRBV19
CDR3 DNA: TGTGCCAGTAGTACAATTTGGACAGGGGGGACAGATACGCAGTATTTT
CDR3 protein: CASSTIWTGGTDTQYF

J gene: TRBJ2-5
D gene: -
clone size: -
V gene: TRBV27
CDR3 DNA: TGTGCCAGCAGGCTTTCCTTAGCCGTCGGACAAGAGACCCAGTACTTC
CDR3 protein: CASRLSLAVGQETQYF

J gene: TRBJ1-2
D gene: -
clone size: -
V gene: TRBV5-1
CDR3 DNA: TGCGCCAGCAGCATATCAGGGGATGGCTACACCTTC
CDR3 protein: CASSISGDGYTF

J gene: TRBJ2-5
D gene: TRBD2
clone size: -
V gene: TRBV5-6
CDR3 DNA: TGTGCCAGCAGCTACCGCGGTAGCGGGAGGCGCCAAGAGACCCAGTACTTC
CDR3 protein: CASSYRGSGRRQETQYF

J gene: TRBJ1-4
D gene: -
clone size: -
V gene: TRBV28
CDR3 DNA: TGTGCCAGCAGAAGACAGACTACCGCAACTAATGAAAAACTGTTTTTT
CDR3 protein: CASRRQTTATNEKLFF

J gene: TRBJ1-1
D gene: -
clone size: -
V gene: TRBV18
CDR3 DNA: TGTGCCAGCTCACCACCGCAGGGAAGGGGCACTGAAGCTTTCTTT
CDR3 protein: CASSPPQGRGTEAFF

J gene: TRBJ2-1
D gene: TRBD2
clone size: -
V gene: TRBV25-1
CDR3 DNA: TGTGCCAGCAGTGAATATCGGACTAGCGGGAGGGGGAGTGAGCAGTTCTTC
CDR3 protein: CASSEYRTSGRGSEQFF

J gene: TRBJ2-3
D gene: TRBD2
clone size: -
V gene: TRBV30
CDR3 DNA: TGTGCCTGGAGTGGAGCTCGGACTAGCGGGGGTGGAGATACGCAGTATTTT
CDR3 protein: CAWSGARTSGGGDTQYF

J gene: TRBJ1-1
D gene: -
clone size: -
V gene: TRBV5-1
CDR3 DNA: TGCGCCAGCAGCTTGGTTGAGGGTGGCACTGAAGCTTTCTTT
CDR3 protein: CASSLVEGGTEAFF

J gene: TRBJ2-2
D gene: -
clone size: -
V gene: TRBV7-3
CDR3 DNA: TGTGCCAGCAGCTCCCGCGGTTCGAACACCGGGGAGCTGTTTTTT
CDR3 protein: CASSSRGSNTGELFF

J gene: TRBJ1-6
D gene: -
clone size: -
V gene: TRBV19
CDR3 DNA: TGTGCCAGTAGTAGGCCGGACAATTCACCCCTCCACTTT
CDR3 protein: CASSRPDNSPLHF

J gene: TRBJ2-3
D gene: TRBD2
clone size: -
V gene: TRBV5-4
CDR3 DNA: TGTGCCAGCAGCTATACCGGGGGGGCTCCAGATACGCAGTATTTT
CDR3 protein: CASSYTGGAPDTQYF

J gene: TRBJ2-2
D gene: TRBD1
clone size: -
V gene: TRBV12-5
CDR3 DNA: TGTGCTAGTGGTTTAGGACAGGGGTCCTTCACCGGGGAGCTGTTTTTT
CDR3 protein: CASGLGQGSFTGELFF

J gene: TRBJ1-2
D gene: -
clone size: -
V gene: TRBV30
CDR3 DNA: TGTGCCTGGATCATCCCAGGGCCTAACTATGGCTACACCTTC
CDR3 protein: CAWIIPGPNYGYTF

J gene: TRBJ2-4
D gene: -
clone size: -
V gene: TRBV11-2
CDR3 DNA: TGTGCCAGCAGCTTAGTAGGGGGGACAGCACTAGCCAAAAACATTCAGTACTTC
CDR3 protein: CASSLVGGTALAKNIQYF

J gene: TRBJ2-1
D gene: -
clone size: -
V gene: TRBV4-1
CDR3 DNA: TGCGCCAGCAGCCTTTTCGCCGGACTGGGGAATGAGCAGTTCTTC
CDR3 protein: CASSLFAGLGNEQFF

J gene: TRBJ2-5
D gene: -
clone size: -
V gene: TRBV5-1
CDR3 DNA: TGCGCCAGCAGCTTGGGAGGCCCTAGTTCTGAGACCCAGTACTTC
CDR3 protein: CASSLGGPSSETQYF

J gene: TRBJ2-3
D gene: -
clone size: -
V gene: TRBV11-3
CDR3 DNA: TGTGCCAGCAGCTTCGGGACCGCCGGGGATACGCAGTATTTT
CDR3 protein: CASSFGTAGDTQYF